This is a list of T cell receptor beta chains from one sample in a study of blood T cell repertoires in COVID-19. Sequencing used immunoSEQ multiplex PCR; TCRdb keeps in-frame clones, though not all of them. The sample lists roughly 170,000 clones, 79% seen once, with around 8.1% in the top ten. Sequenced sample: peripheral blood. The source is an older woman with COVID-19, enrolled during active disease. Both conserved end residues are trimmed from each CDR3. The D gene is left open where the match is weak. The size of a clone is reported for some rows only, either as once, few or many, or as a class for expanded clones.

>TRBD2|TRBV24-1|TRBJ2-2|few
ATSDLPLAGVRTGELF
>TRBD1|TRBV13|TRBJ2-3|many
ASSSGTGAPDTQY
>.|TRBV28|TRBJ1-6|once
ASVLGSPLNNSPLH
>.|TRBV12-3/TRBV12-4|TRBJ2-7|.
ASSPGLPVEQY
>.|TRBV5-4|TRBJ2-5|.
ASSLDRFQETQY
>TRBD2|TRBV7-9|TRBJ2-1|.
ASSPDPGLAEQF
>.|TRBV7-9|TRBJ2-2|.
ASSLGRADNTGELF
>.|TRBV7-3|TRBJ1-1|.
ASSLSDGGTEAF
>.|TRBV3-1/TRBV3-2|TRBJ2-1|.
ASSQDSLFRF
>.|TRBV5-1|TRBJ1-1|.
ASSSLGRGQEDAEAF
>TRBD2|TRBV7-8|TRBJ2-1|.
ASSLTSGGAEEQF
>.|TRBV15|TRBJ1-2|.
ATSTDPLESYGYT
>.|TRBV6-5|TRBJ1-1|.
ASRARGPTEAF
>TRBD1|TRBV27|TRBJ1-5|.
ASSLRFLGGQGVSQNQPQH
>TRBD1|TRBV5-1|TRBJ2-5|.
ASSLALTGGRLIQETQY
>.|TRBV10-3|TRBJ2-7|many
AISRTATVQY